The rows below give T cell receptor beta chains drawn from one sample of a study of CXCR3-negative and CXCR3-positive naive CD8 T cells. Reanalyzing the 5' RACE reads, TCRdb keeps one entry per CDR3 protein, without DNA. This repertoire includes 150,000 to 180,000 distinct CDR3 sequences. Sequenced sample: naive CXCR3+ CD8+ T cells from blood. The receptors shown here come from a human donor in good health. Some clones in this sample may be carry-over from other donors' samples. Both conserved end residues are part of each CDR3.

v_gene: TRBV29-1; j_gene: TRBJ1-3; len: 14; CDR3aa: CSVVGGSSGNTIYF
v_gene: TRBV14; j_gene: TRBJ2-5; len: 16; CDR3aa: CASSPTLDTLQETQYF
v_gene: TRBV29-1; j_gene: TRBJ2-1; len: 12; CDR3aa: CSVEPRYNEQFF
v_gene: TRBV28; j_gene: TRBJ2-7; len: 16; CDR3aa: CASNPRAPGLNYEQYF
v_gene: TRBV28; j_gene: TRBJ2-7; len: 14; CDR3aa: CASSLAGADYEQYF
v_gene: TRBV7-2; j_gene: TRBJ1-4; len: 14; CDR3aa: CASSLDRENEKLFF
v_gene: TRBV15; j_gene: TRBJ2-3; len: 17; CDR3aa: CATSSEDHTLSTDTQYF
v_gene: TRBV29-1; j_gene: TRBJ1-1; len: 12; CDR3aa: CSVKQRNTEAFF
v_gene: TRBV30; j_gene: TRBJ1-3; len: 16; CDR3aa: CAWSDIAGGSGNTIYF
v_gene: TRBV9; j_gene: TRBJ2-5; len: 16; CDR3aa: CASSVISGGAPETQYF
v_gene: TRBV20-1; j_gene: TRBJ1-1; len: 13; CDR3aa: CSAGDRDYTEAFF
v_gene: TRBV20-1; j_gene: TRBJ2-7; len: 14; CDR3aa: CGANSLEGMSEQYF
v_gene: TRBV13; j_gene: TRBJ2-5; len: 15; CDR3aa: CASSSSGGYQETQYF
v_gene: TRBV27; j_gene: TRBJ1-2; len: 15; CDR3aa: CASSPETGGAGGYTF
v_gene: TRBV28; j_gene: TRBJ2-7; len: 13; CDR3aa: CASRSTLGDEQYF
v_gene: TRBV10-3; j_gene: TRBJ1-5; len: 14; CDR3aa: CAISRGYSNQPQHF
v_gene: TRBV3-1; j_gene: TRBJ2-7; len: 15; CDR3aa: CASSNTGTNSYEQYF
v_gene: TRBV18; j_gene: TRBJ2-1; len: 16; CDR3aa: CASSPPGIAEYNEQFF
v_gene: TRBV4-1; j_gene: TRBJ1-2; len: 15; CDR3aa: CASSQDGGGSYGYTF
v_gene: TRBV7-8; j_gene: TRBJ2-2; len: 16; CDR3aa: CASSNHPGGSTGELFF
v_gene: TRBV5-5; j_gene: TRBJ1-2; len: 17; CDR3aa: CASSLGFGVGANYGYTF
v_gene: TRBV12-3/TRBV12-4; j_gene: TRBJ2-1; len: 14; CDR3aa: CASSSRDRDNEQFF
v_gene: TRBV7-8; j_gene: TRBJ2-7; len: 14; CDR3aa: CASSLLHTSYEGYF
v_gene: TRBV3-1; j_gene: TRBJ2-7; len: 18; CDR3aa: CASSGEGGRTTSSYEQYF
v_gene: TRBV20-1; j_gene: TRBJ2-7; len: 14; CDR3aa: CSARVGQALYEQYF
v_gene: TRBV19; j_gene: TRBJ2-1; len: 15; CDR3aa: CASSIEGTYYNEQFF
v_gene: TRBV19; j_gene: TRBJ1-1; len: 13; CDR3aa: CASSSQGWTEAFF
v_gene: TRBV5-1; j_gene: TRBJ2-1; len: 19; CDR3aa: CASSLGLAGGSGSYNEQFF
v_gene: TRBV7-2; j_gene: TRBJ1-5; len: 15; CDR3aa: CASSYYRGSNQLQHF